This is a list of T cell receptor beta chains from one sample in a study of T cell responses to AZD1222 COVID-19 vaccine. Profiled with immunoSEQ multiplex PCR; TCRdb holds only in-frame clones, not every one. This table holds approximately 150,000 clones, 87% found once. Sequences were derived from peripheral blood, sampled on day 0 of AZD1222 vaccination. These receptors were obtained from an adult in good health. Each CDR3 is given with its conserved first and last residue. D genes are given only for firm matches. Not all rows give a size; the values are once, few, many and, for expanded clones, a class.

v_gene: TRBV5-1
j_gene: TRBJ2-7
d_gene: NA
abundance: NA
CDR3nt: TGCGCCAGCAGCCTCCGGGACTCCTACGAGCAGTACTTC
CDR3aa: CASSLRDSYEQYF

v_gene: TRBV4-1
j_gene: TRBJ2-2
d_gene: NA
abundance: NA
CDR3nt: TGCGCCAGCAGCCAACGTTTCTACAGAAACACCGGGGAGCTGTTTTTT
CDR3aa: CASSQRFYRNTGELFF

v_gene: TRBV5-1
j_gene: TRBJ1-1
d_gene: NA
abundance: once
CDR3nt: TGCGCCAGCGGAGGGGGTGGATACCCTGAAGCTTTCTTT
CDR3aa: CASGGGGYPEAFF

v_gene: TRBV19
j_gene: TRBJ1-2
d_gene: NA
abundance: NA
CDR3nt: TGTGCCAGTAGCCCGGTGGGCAATGGCTACACCTTC
CDR3aa: CASSPVGNGYTF

v_gene: TRBV7-9
j_gene: TRBJ1-4
d_gene: NA
abundance: NA
CDR3nt: TGTGCCAGCAGCTTTGGGAGGGTAGCCGCAACTAATGAAAAACTGTTTTTT
CDR3aa: CASSFGRVAATNEKLFF

v_gene: TRBV6-1
j_gene: TRBJ1-2
d_gene: NA
abundance: NA
CDR3nt: TGTGCCAGCAGTGAACCCAGGGGCTCTGGCTACACCTTC
CDR3aa: CASSEPRGSGYTF

v_gene: TRBV12-5
j_gene: TRBJ2-2
d_gene: TRBD2
abundance: NA
CDR3nt: TGTGCTAGTGGACAGATTCATAGCGGGTGGGGCACCGGGGAGCTGTTTTTT
CDR3aa: CASGQIHSGWGTGELFF

v_gene: TRBV7-2
j_gene: TRBJ2-3
d_gene: NA
abundance: once
CDR3nt: TGTGCCAGCAGCTTGTTCCTAAACACAGATACGCAGTATTTT
CDR3aa: CASSLFLNTDTQYF

v_gene: TRBV6-5
j_gene: TRBJ2-1
d_gene: NA
abundance: once
CDR3nt: TGTGCCAGCTGGGGGCACAATGAGCAGTTCTTC
CDR3aa: CASWGHNEQFF

v_gene: TRBV13
j_gene: TRBJ2-2
d_gene: NA
abundance: NA
CDR3nt: TGTGCCAGCAGCTTCGCGGAGAACACCGGGGAGCTGTTTTTT
CDR3aa: CASSFAENTGELFF

v_gene: TRBV16
j_gene: TRBJ1-6
d_gene: TRBD1
abundance: NA
CDR3nt: TGTGCCAGCAGCCCGAGGGACAGACTTTATAATTCACCCCTCCACTTT
CDR3aa: CASSPRDRLYNSPLHF

v_gene: TRBV3-1/TRBV3-2
j_gene: TRBJ1-3
d_gene: TRBD1
abundance: NA
CDR3nt: TGTGCCAGCAGCCCACAGGGGGGAAACACCATATATTTT
CDR3aa: CASSPQGGNTIYF

v_gene: TRBV6-2/TRBV6-3
j_gene: TRBJ2-3
d_gene: NA
abundance: once
CDR3nt: TGTGCCAGCAGTTCCCACCCCCGGACCCAGTATTTT
CDR3aa: CASSSHPRTQYF

v_gene: TRBV2
j_gene: TRBJ1-1
d_gene: NA
abundance: NA
CDR3nt: TGTGCCAGCAGTGTTCGTTTGGACAGAATGGCTGAAGCTTTCTTT
CDR3aa: CASSVRLDRMAEAFF

v_gene: TRBV27
j_gene: TRBJ2-5
d_gene: TRBD1
abundance: NA
CDR3nt: TGTGCCAGCAGTCCCACGACAGGGGGCGAGACCCAGTACTTC
CDR3aa: CASSPTTGGETQYF

v_gene: TRBV4-1
j_gene: TRBJ1-1
d_gene: NA
abundance: NA
CDR3nt: TGCGCCAGCAGCCCCGGACAGCTGAACACTGAAGCTTTCTTT
CDR3aa: CASSPGQLNTEAFF

v_gene: TRBV7-9
j_gene: TRBJ2-5
d_gene: NA
abundance: NA
CDR3nt: TGTGCCAGCAGCTTAAAAAACACTAGGTCCCCCCGGGAGACCCAGTACTTC
CDR3aa: CASSLKNTRSPRETQYF

v_gene: TRBV19
j_gene: TRBJ1-5
d_gene: TRBD1
abundance: NA
CDR3nt: TGTGCCAGTAGTACGACTGGGACAGGAGGTCGTTATAATCAGCCCCAGCATTTT
CDR3aa: CASSTTGTGGRYNQPQHF

v_gene: TRBV29-1
j_gene: TRBJ2-1
d_gene: TRBD2
abundance: NA
CDR3nt: TGCAGCGTTGAGGGGACTAGCGGGAGGGTGCGTGGGCAGTTCTTC
CDR3aa: CSVEGTSGRVRGQFF

v_gene: TRBV27
j_gene: TRBJ2-1
d_gene: TRBD2
abundance: NA
CDR3nt: TGTGCCAGCAGGATGGCCTCGGGACTAGCAGTTGCAGGGCGCAATGAGCAGTTCTTC
CDR3aa: CASRMASGLAVAGRNEQFF

v_gene: TRBV7-2
j_gene: TRBJ1-2
d_gene: NA
abundance: NA
CDR3nt: TGTGCCAGCAGCTTAACCCGAACTGGCTACACCTTC
CDR3aa: CASSLTRTGYTF

v_gene: TRBV19
j_gene: TRBJ2-3
d_gene: TRBD2
abundance: NA
CDR3nt: TGTGCCAGTCGGGTAGCGGGCGCAGATACGCAGTATTTT
CDR3aa: CASRVAGADTQYF

v_gene: TRBV6-2/TRBV6-3
j_gene: TRBJ2-1
d_gene: TRBD2
abundance: NA
CDR3nt: TGTGCCAGCAGTTATGGTTGGGCGGGAGTGTGGTTCTTC
CDR3aa: CASSYGWAGVWFF

v_gene: TRBV28
j_gene: TRBJ1-6
d_gene: TRBD1
abundance: NA
CDR3nt: TGTGCCAGCAGTACAGGGGGCTCGGGTGATTCACCCCTCCACTTT
CDR3aa: CASSTGGSGDSPLHF

v_gene: TRBV6-5
j_gene: TRBJ1-5
d_gene: TRBD1
abundance: NA
CDR3nt: TGTGCCAGCAACGGCAGGGGGGATAGCAATCAGCCCCAGCATTTT
CDR3aa: CASNGRGDSNQPQHF

v_gene: TRBV4-2
j_gene: TRBJ2-7
d_gene: TRBD2
abundance: once
CDR3nt: TGTGCCAGCAGCCATACCAGCGGGAACCACTACGAGCAGTACTTC
CDR3aa: CASSHTSGNHYEQYF

v_gene: TRBV5-1
j_gene: TRBJ2-7
d_gene: NA
abundance: NA
CDR3nt: TGCGCCAGCAGGGAGGGCCACGAGCAGTACTTC
CDR3aa: CASREGHEQYF

v_gene: TRBV30
j_gene: TRBJ1-6
d_gene: NA
abundance: NA
CDR3nt: TGTGCCTGGAGTGTAGATGGTTCACCCCTCCACTTT
CDR3aa: CAWSVDGSPLHF

v_gene: TRBV30
j_gene: TRBJ2-1
d_gene: TRBD1
abundance: NA
CDR3nt: TGTGCCTGGGGAGACAGGGCAACTGAGCAGTTCTTC
CDR3aa: CAWGDRATEQFF

v_gene: TRBV27
j_gene: TRBJ1-2
d_gene: NA
abundance: NA
CDR3nt: TGTGCCAGCAGTAAATTCTCAGGGGCCTACTATGGCTACACCTTC
CDR3aa: CASSKFSGAYYGYTF

v_gene: TRBV5-4
j_gene: TRBJ2-7
d_gene: TRBD1
abundance: NA
CDR3nt: TGTGCCAGCAGCCTCGAGGGGACAGGGGCCTACGAGCAGTACTTC
CDR3aa: CASSLEGTGAYEQYF

v_gene: TRBV9
j_gene: TRBJ2-7
d_gene: NA
abundance: NA
CDR3nt: TGTGCCAGCAGCGTAGATGAGGGGTGGCTCGCCAACGAGCAGTACTTC
CDR3aa: CASSVDEGWLANEQYF

v_gene: TRBV5-1
j_gene: TRBJ2-2
d_gene: TRBD1
abundance: NA
CDR3nt: TGCGCCAGCAGCTTGGTGGTACAGGGGTCCGGCGGGGAGCTGTTTTTT
CDR3aa: CASSLVVQGSGGELFF

v_gene: TRBV28
j_gene: TRBJ2-7
d_gene: NA
abundance: NA
CDR3nt: TGTGCCAGCAGTTTTTACCGGACAGAAAAGCAGTACTTC
CDR3aa: CASSFYRTEKQYF

v_gene: TRBV2
j_gene: TRBJ1-2
d_gene: TRBD1
abundance: NA
CDR3nt: TGTGCCAGCAGTGAAACCAGGGGGGGAACTAACTATGGCTACACCTTC
CDR3aa: CASSETRGGTNYGYTF

v_gene: TRBV2
j_gene: TRBJ2-1
d_gene: NA
abundance: NA
CDR3nt: TGTGCCAGCAGCCCTGCTCAGGGGCTATTCAACAATGAGCAGTTCTTC
CDR3aa: CASSPAQGLFNNEQFF

v_gene: TRBV3-1/TRBV3-2
j_gene: TRBJ2-3
d_gene: NA
abundance: NA
CDR3nt: TGTGCCAGCAGCCAAGATACGGGCAGGGATACGCAGTATTTT
CDR3aa: CASSQDTGRDTQYF

v_gene: TRBV7-9
j_gene: TRBJ2-1
d_gene: NA
abundance: NA
CDR3nt: TGTGCCAGCAGCTTAGGAACGGGCTCCTTCTACAATGAGCAGTTCTTC
CDR3aa: CASSLGTGSFYNEQFF

v_gene: TRBV19
j_gene: TRBJ2-7
d_gene: TRBD2
abundance: NA
CDR3nt: TGTGCCAGTAGTAGGGCGGGAGCGGGAGCGAACTACGAGCAGTACTTC
CDR3aa: CASSRAGAGANYEQYF

v_gene: TRBV6-5
j_gene: TRBJ1-6
d_gene: NA
abundance: NA
CDR3nt: TGTGCCAGCAGTTACGGTCGCCAGGGAGGTTCACCCCTCCACTTT
CDR3aa: CASSYGRQGGSPLHF

v_gene: TRBV5-8
j_gene: TRBJ1-1
d_gene: NA
abundance: NA
CDR3nt: TGTGCCAGCAGCTTAGGGGTTACGACTGAAGCTTTCTTT
CDR3aa: CASSLGVTTEAFF

v_gene: TRBV7-3
j_gene: TRBJ2-6
d_gene: NA
abundance: NA
CDR3nt: TGTGCCAGCAGCTCCATGCCCGGGACGGCCTCTGGGGCCAACGTCCTGACTTTC
CDR3aa: CASSSMPGTASGANVLTF

v_gene: TRBV6-1
j_gene: TRBJ2-1
d_gene: TRBD2
abundance: NA
CDR3nt: TGTGCCAGCAGTGAATCTATAGCGGGTACCTACTCCTACAATGAGCAGTTCTTC
CDR3aa: CASSESIAGTYSYNEQFF

v_gene: TRBV28
j_gene: TRBJ2-7
d_gene: NA
abundance: NA
CDR3nt: TGTGCCAGCAGTTTACAACAAAGATACGAGCAGTACTTC
CDR3aa: CASSLQQRYEQYF